These 4 T cell receptor beta chains originate from one sample sequenced in a study of long-term antiretroviral therapy in people with HIV. Running of the v3.0 immunoSEQ assay took place at survey level. Using immunoSEQ multiplex PCR, the repertoire was profiled, and TCRdb retains in-frame clones only, with some absent. The sample has fewer than 35,000 clones, approximately 85% seen once. The sequencing used unsorted PBMCs, collected about 3.3 years after starting antiretroviral therapy. The receptors were gathered from a young man with HIV.

This clone turned up a few times. This chain joins TRBV9 and TRBJ2-2, with TRBD1 matching 7 bases. The CDR3 extends over 17 amino acids. Trimming at V came to 4 bases and at J to 0 bases, leaving 9 bases not matched to a gene. Germline V gives CDR1 SGDLS, CDR2 YYNGEE. CDR3 residues: CASSPSKGQTNTGELFF. The CDR3 DNA is TGTGCCAGCAGCCCTTCAAAGGGACAGACGAACACCGGGGAGCTGTTTTTT.

The V gene is TRBV27, the J gene TRBJ2-7; 10 nucleotides match TRBD1. The length of the CDR3 is 14 residues. J gave up 3 bases and V 4 bases, and 3 bases lay outside the gene matches. Germline CDR1 reads MNHEY; CDR2 reads SMNVEV (reference sequence). The CDR3 nucleotides read TGTGCCAGCAGTTCGACAGGGGGCAACTACGAGCAGTACTTC. It encodes CASSSTGGNYEQYF.

In DNA form, the CDR3 reads TGTGCCAGTGAAAGGTCCCAGGGTTGGACCGGGGAGCTGTTTTTT. Protein sequence: CASERSQGWTGELFF. This sequence joins TRBV28 and TRBJ2-2; D may be TRBD1 (5 bases). Germline V lookup: CDR1 MDHEN, CDR2 SYDVKM. V shed 9 bases and J shed 5 bases, with 19 bases lying between them. This CDR3 spans 15 amino acids.

This clone came up a few times. CDR3 protein: CASSFGATGELFF. The CDR3, as DNA: TGCGCCAGCAGCTTCGGGGCCACCGGGGAGCTGTTTTTT. The chain joins TRBV5-1 to TRBJ2-2; D may correspond to TRBD1 or TRBD2 (5 bases each). The CDR3 spans 13 residues. Between the trimmed V and J ends, which lost 2 bases and 4 bases, there was a span of 6 bases. The germline V gene has CDR1 SGHRS and CDR2 YFSETQ.